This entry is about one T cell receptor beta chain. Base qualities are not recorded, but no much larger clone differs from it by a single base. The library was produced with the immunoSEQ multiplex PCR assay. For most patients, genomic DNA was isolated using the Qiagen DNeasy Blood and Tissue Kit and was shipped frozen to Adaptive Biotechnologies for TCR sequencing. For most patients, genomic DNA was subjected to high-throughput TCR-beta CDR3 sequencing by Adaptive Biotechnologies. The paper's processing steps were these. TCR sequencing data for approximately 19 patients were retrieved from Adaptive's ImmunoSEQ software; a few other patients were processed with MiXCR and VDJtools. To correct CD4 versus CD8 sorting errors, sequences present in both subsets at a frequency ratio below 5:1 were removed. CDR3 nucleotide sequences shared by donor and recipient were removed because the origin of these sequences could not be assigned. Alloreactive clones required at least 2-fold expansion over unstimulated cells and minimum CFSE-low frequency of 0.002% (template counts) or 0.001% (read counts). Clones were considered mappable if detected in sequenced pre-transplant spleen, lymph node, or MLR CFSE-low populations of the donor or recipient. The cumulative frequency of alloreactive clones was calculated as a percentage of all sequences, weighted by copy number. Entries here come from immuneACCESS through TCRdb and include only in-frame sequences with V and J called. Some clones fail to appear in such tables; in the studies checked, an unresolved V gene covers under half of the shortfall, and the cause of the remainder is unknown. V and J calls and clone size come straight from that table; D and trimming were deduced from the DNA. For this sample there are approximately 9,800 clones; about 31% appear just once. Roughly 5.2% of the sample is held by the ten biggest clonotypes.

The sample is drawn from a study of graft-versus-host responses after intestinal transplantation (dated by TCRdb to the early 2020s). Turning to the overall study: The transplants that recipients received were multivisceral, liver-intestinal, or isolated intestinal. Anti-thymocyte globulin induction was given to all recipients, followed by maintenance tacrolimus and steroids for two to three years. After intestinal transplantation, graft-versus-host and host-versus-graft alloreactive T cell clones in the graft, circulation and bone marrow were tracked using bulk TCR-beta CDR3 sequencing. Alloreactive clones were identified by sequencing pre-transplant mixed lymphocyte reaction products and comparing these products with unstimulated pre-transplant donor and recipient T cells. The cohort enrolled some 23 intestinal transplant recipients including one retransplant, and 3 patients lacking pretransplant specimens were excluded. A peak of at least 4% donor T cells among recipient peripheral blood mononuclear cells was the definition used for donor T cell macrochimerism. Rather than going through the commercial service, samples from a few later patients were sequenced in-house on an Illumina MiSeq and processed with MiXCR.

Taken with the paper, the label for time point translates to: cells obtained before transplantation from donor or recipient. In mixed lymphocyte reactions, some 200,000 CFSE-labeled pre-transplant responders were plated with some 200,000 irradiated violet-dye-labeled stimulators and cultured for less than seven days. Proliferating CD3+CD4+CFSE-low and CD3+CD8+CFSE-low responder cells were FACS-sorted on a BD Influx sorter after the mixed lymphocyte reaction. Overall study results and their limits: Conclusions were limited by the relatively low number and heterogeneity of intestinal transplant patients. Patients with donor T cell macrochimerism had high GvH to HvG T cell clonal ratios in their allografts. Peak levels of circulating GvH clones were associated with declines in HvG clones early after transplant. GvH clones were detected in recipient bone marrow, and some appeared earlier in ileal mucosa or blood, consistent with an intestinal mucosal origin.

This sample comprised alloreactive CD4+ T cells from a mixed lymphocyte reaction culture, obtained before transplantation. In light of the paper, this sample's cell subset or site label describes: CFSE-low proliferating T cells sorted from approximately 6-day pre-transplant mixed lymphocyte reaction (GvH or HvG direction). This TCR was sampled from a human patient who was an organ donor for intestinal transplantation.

The encoded CDR3 is CASSLAYRSLAAGGGRRYEQYF. The nucleotide sequence reads TGTGCCAGCAGCTTAGCGTACAGATCATTAGCCGCGGGGGGCGGTAGGCGCTACGAGCAGTACTTC. The chain is assembled from TRBV7-2 and TRBJ2-7, and 8 junction bases match TRBD2. The CDR3, from cysteine to phenylalanine, totals 22 residues. The DNA shown is the 66-base CDR3, in frame from base 1. Based on the germline V gene, the CDR1 and CDR2 sequences are SGHTA and FQGNSA. Germline trimming: 0 bases from V, 3 bases from J; junction bases outside gene matches: 25.